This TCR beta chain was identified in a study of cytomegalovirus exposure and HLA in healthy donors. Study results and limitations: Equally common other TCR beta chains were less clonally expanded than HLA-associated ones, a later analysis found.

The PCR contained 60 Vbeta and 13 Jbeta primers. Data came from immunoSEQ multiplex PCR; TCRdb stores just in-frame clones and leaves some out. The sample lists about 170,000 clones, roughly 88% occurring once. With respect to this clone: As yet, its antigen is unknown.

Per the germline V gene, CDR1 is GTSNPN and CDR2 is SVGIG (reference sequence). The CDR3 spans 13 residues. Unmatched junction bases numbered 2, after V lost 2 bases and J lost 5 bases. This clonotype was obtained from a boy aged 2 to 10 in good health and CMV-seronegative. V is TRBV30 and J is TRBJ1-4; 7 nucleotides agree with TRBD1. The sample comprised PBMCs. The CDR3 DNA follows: TGTGCCTGGAGTCGGGACAGAAATGAAAAACTGTTTTTT. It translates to CAWSRDRNEKLFF.